This section outlines one T cell receptor (beta chain) sequence together with its context. In the original processing: Using reference gene primer amplification, nucleated cell counts were estimated. The protocol was immunoSEQ multiplex PCR, while the TCRdb copy is restricted to in-frame clones and leaves out a portion. V and J calls and clone size come straight from that table; D and trimming were deduced from the DNA. The sample shows about 25,000 clones, 86% of them seen only once. Trimming at V came to 10 bases and at J to 9 bases, leaving 8 bases not matched to a gene. CDR3 length: 12 residues. Per the germline V gene, CDR1 is KGHDR and CDR2 is SFDVKD. This sample was taken from a study of blood T cell repertoires in COVID-19. Study at large: Italy, Spain and the United States were the sources of the convalescent and acute COVID-19 samples. Sources were T cells, B-cell-depleted T cells, or PBMCs; the material itself was cDNA or gDNA.

V and J are TRBV24-1 and TRBJ2-1; 7 bases line up with TRBD2. The sequenced sample consisted of peripheral blood. This clonotype was sampled from a man aged 50 or older with active COVID-19. The CDR3 here is CATQAGRSEQFF. CDR3 bases: TGTGCCACTCAGGCCGGGAGGAGTGAGCAGTTCTTC.